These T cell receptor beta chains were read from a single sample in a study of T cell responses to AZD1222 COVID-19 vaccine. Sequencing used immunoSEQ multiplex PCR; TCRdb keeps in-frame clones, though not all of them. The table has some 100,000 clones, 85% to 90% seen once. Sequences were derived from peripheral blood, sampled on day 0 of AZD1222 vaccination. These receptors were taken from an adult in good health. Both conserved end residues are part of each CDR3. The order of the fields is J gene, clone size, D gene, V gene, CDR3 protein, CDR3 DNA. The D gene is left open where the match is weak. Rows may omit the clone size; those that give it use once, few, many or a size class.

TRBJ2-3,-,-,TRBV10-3,CAHADSTDTQYF,TGTGCCCACGCGGATAGCACAGATACGCAGTATTTT
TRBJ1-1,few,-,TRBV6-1,CASSEPGVIGEAFF,TGTGCCAGCAGTGAACCGGGGGTTATTGGTGAAGCTTTCTTT
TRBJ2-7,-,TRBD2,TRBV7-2,CASRVAGFYEQYF,TGTGCCAGCCGGGTAGCGGGGTTCTACGAGCAGTACTTC
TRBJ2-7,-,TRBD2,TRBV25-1,CASNPGRYSYEQYF,TGTGCCAGCAATCCCGGGAGGTACTCCTACGAGCAGTACTTC
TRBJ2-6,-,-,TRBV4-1,CASSQARQGTGANVLTF,TGCGCCAGCAGCCAAGCTAGGCAGGGTACTGGGGCCAACGTCCTGACTTTC
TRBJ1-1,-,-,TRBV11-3,CASSLVQGIGTEAFF,TGTGCCAGCAGCTTAGTCCAGGGGATAGGCACTGAAGCTTTCTTT
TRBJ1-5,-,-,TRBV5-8,CASSLGGSSSQPQHF,TGTGCCAGCAGCTTGGGAGGGAGTAGTAGTCAGCCCCAGCATTTT
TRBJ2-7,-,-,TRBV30,CARALGPTYEQYF,TGTGCCCGGGCGTTGGGACCCACCTACGAGCAGTACTTC
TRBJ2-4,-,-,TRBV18,CASSPQEARHGGIQYF,TGTGCCAGCTCACCACAAGAGGCAAGGCACGGCGGCATTCAGTACTTC
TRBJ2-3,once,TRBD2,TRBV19,CASSRRSGRHTDTQYF,TGTGCCAGTAGCAGGCGTAGCGGGAGACACACAGATACGCAGTATTTT
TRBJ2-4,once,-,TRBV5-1,CASSLFGEGKNIQYF,TGCGCCAGCAGCTTGTTTGGTGAGGGGAAAAACATTCAGTACTTC